Each of the 20 T cell receptor beta chains below was sequenced from the same sample in a study of beta chain features in type 1 diabetes. Study-wide results and caveats: Across all four CD4+ subsets, people with type 1 diabetes showed modestly shorter TCRB CDR3s.

No antigen is known for these receptors. The whole isolated RNA underwent reverse transcription, so sequencing captured expressed TCRB transcripts. Generated by immunoSEQ multiplex PCR, the TCRdb table keeps only in-frame clones and is missing some. The sample has hundreds of thousands of clones; about a tenth are singletons. Sequencing was done on a sample of central memory CD4+ T cells from blood. The receptors originated from a young man with type 1 diabetes.

The rearrangement links TRBV7-9 to TRBJ2-1; possibly TRBD2 for D (6 bases). V was trimmed by 1 base and J by 9 bases, leaving 16 bases between them. The CDR3 covers 15 residues. Germline loops: CDR1 SEHNR, CDR2 FQNEAQ (reference sequence). This CDR3 reads CASSLERAGRSEQFF. The CDR3 DNA reads as TGTGCCAGCAGCTTAGAAAGGGCGGGGAGGAGTGAGCAGTTCTTC.

The rearrangement links TRBV2 to TRBJ2-1, with D maybe TRBD1 (5 bases). V lost 7 bases to trimming and J lost 0 bases, with 13 bases between them. The germline gives CDR1 SNHLY, CDR2 FYNNEI. This CDR3 region has 15 residues. DNA of the CDR3: TGTGCCAGCACAGACAGCCCAAGCTCCTACAATGAGCAGTTCTTC. This codes for CASTDSPSSYNEQFF.

This clone was detected a few times. The chain employs TRBV4-3 and TRBJ2-5; the match to TRBD1 covers 8 bases. Germline V gene sequence: CDR1 LGHNA, CDR2 YSLEER. The CDR3 runs 16 residues. With V trimmed by 4 bases and J by 5 bases, 12 bases remained unmatched. CDR3 bases: TGCGCCAGCAGCCTGGGGAGGACAGGGAATGGGGAGACCCAGTACTTC. It is translated as CASSLGRTGNGETQYF.

There are a few counts of this clone. The CDR3 DNA is TGTGCCAGCAGGGCAGGAGAACCGTATGGCTACACCTTC. This encodes CASRAGEPYGYTF. This chain links TRBV6-1 with TRBJ1-2, with D unclear. The CDR3 is 13 residues long. CDR1 MNHNS and CDR2 SASEGT come from the germline V gene. Deletions cut 6 bases from V and 5 bases from J, with 13 bases between.

The table lists this clone with a few counts. The chain carries TRBV2 and TRBJ1-5; unclear D gene. The V gene lost 6 bases and the J gene lost 0 bases, with 6 bases spanning the gap. CDR3 length equals 13 residues. CDR1 and CDR2 from the germline V gene are SNHLY and FYNNEI. In DNA form, the CDR3 reads TGTGCCAGCAGCGCCAATAGCAATCAGCCCCAGCATTTT. This sequence encodes CASSANSNQPQHF. Complete variable domain (other parts from reference TRBV2 and TRBJ1-5): EPEVTQTPSHQVTQMGQEVILRCVPISNHLYFYWYRQILGQKVEFLVSFYNNEISEKSEIFDDQFSVERPDGSNFTLKIRSTKLEDSAMYFCASSANSNQPQHFGDGTRLSIL.

This clone has only a few counts. The chain has TRBV7-2 and TRBJ2-1; 9 bases agree with TRBD1. V shed 5 bases, J shed 5 bases, and the junction held 7 bases outside the gene matches. This CDR3 has 15 residues. The V gene's germline CDR1 is SGHTA and CDR2 FQGNSA. CDR3 sequence reads: CASSLDRGAHNEQFF. The CDR3 region has the DNA TGTGCCAGCAGCCTCGACAGGGGGGCCCACAATGAGCAGTTCTTC.

This clone was detected a few times. The rearrangement links TRBV5-1 to TRBJ2-2; no clear D. V was pared by 0 bases and J by 1 base, with 7 bases between. Germline V gene lookup returns CDR1 SGHRS and CDR2 YFSETQ. The CDR3 runs 15 residues. This CDR3 is CASSLEAENTGELFF. In DNA, the CDR3 is TGCGCCAGCAGCTTGGAGGCTGAGAACACCGGGGAGCTGTTTTTT.

The chain combines TRBV6-6 with TRBJ2-7; TRBD1 might be the D (5 bases). Germline V gene sequence: CDR1 MNHNY, CDR2 SVGAGI (reference sequence). V was trimmed by 2 bases and J by 2 bases, leaving 7 bases between them. There are 13 residues in the CDR3. The CDR3 DNA reads TGTGCCAGCAGTTACAGCAGGGCCTACGAGCAGTACTTC. Translated: CASSYSRAYEQYF.

V and J are TRBV9 and TRBJ2-7; 12 bases align to TRBD1. V shed 5 bases, J shed 6 bases, and the junction held 9 bases outside the gene matches. The CDR3 totals 15 residues. In germline, CDR1 is SGDLS, CDR2 YYNGEE. CDR3 coding DNA: TGTGCCAGCAGTGATGAACCGGGACAGGGGGCCGAGCAGTACTTC. As protein: CASSDEPGQGAEQYF.

This clone was observed many times. The rearrangement joins TRBV18 to TRBJ2-5; either TRBD1 or TRBD2 may supply D (5 bases each). The CDR3 consists of 16 residues. Trimming took 3 bases from V and 4 from J, leaving 18 bases between them. From germline, CDR1 is KGHSH and CDR2 LQKENI. The CDR3 loop is CASSPPARGPGETQYF. CDR3 nucleotides: TGTGCCAGCTCACCCCCAGCCCGGGGCCCAGGAGAGACCCAGTACTTC.

This chain joins TRBV2 and TRBJ1-1, with no clear D. Trimming left V 6 bases short and J 2 bases short, with 13 bases between. Germline V lookup: CDR1 SNHLY, CDR2 FYNNEI. This CDR3 spans 14 amino acids. The CDR3 DNA reads as TGTGCCAGCAGCTATGACCCAGGAAACACTGAAGCTTTCTTT. As protein: CASSYDPGNTEAFF.

There are a few counts of this clone. Germline and junction disagree at one end, which may indicate a read error. The chain uses TRBV6-5 and TRBJ2-6; D unresolved. This CDR3 region has 14 residues. Germline V gene data show CDR1 as MNHEY and CDR2 as SVGAGI. The CDR3 is CASSSSLGTNVLTF. As DNA, the CDR3 is TGTGCCAGCAGTTCTTCACTTGGGACCAACGTCCTGACTTTC.

This clone was seen a handful of times. The gene calls are TRBV4-3 and TRBJ1-1; D is ambiguous. Trimming shortened V by 7 bases and J by 2 bases, and 17 bases separated the two germline ends. This CDR3 spans 15 amino acids. The germline gives CDR1 LGHNA, CDR2 YSLEER. The CDR3 DNA reads as TGCGCCAGCACTTTCACGTCAGGCGGCAACACTGAAGCTTTCTTT. This translates into CASTFTSGGNTEAFF.

This clone was seen only a few times. The rearrangement links TRBV2 to TRBJ2-1; 9 nucleotides align to TRBD2. Germline values: CDR1 SNHLY, CDR2 FYNNEI. Trimming cost V 4 bases and J 5 bases; bases outside gene matches: 9. This CDR3 is built from 16 residues. The CDR3 sequence: CASSVSGGKGNNEQFF. The CDR3 DNA is TGTGCCAGCAGTGTTAGCGGGGGTAAGGGTAACAATGAGCAGTTCTTC.

This clone was counted ten times or more. The rearrangement links TRBV2 to TRBJ1-1; D remains ambiguous. Trimming stripped 4 bases from V and 5 bases from J, with 14 bases between. This CDR3 is built from 14 residues. Germline-derived CDR1 and CDR2 are SNHLY and FYNNEI. CDR3: CASSGMSGRTEAFF. In DNA form, the CDR3 reads TGTGCCAGCAGTGGGATGTCCGGGAGGACTGAAGCTTTCTTT.

As DNA, the CDR3 is TGTGCCAGCAGAACGGAGTCTAAGTCCTCCTACGAGCAGTACTTC. It yields the protein CASRTESKSSYEQYF. The V call is TRBV28, the J call TRBJ2-7; no firm D call. Trimming removed 6 bases from V and 0 bases from J, with 15 bases in between. Germline-derived CDR1 and CDR2 are MDHEN and SYDVKM. This CDR3 is 15 amino acids long.

V gene TRBV6-6 combines with J gene TRBJ2-5; 7 nucleotides align to TRBD2. The CDR3 contains 13 residues. V shed 5 bases, J shed 4 bases, and the junction held 4 bases outside the gene matches. Germline assignment: CDR1 MNHNY and CDR2 SVGAGI (reference sequence). CDR3 DNA: TGTGCCAGCAGTAAGCGGGACTTAGAGACCCAGTACTTC. Protein sequence: CASSKRDLETQYF.

J is TRBJ2-7 and V is TRBV2, with 8 bases aligning to TRBD1. In germline, CDR1 is SNHLY, CDR2 FYNNEI. Trimming removed 8 bases from V and 5 bases from J; junction bases left unmatched: 11. This CDR3 is 14 amino acids long. Here the CDR3 reads CASGSDRVGHEQYF. Here the CDR3 DNA reads TGTGCCAGCGGGTCGGACAGGGTAGGGCACGAGCAGTACTTC.

This clone was seen only a few times. The gene calls are TRBV7-8 and TRBJ2-1; 12 bases are a match to TRBD2. Germline trimming cut 4 bases from V and 7 bases from J; bases unmatched to any gene: 5. Germline loops: CDR1 SGHVS, CDR2 FQNEAQ. There are 15 residues in the CDR3. The CDR3 DNA reads as TGTGCCAGCAGCTCCCTAGCGGGGGGGCGGAATGAGCAGTTCTTC. It yields the protein CASSSLAGGRNEQFF.

V usage is TRBV4-3 and J usage is TRBJ2-2; D unclear. Germline CDR1 is LGHNA and CDR2 is YSLEER. Deletions cut 5 bases from V and 2 bases from J, with 12 bases between. The CDR3 length is 15 residues. DNA for the CDR3: TGCGCCAGCAGCGAGAGACACGGCAACACCGGGGAGCTGTTTTTT. This gives the protein CASSERHGNTGELFF.